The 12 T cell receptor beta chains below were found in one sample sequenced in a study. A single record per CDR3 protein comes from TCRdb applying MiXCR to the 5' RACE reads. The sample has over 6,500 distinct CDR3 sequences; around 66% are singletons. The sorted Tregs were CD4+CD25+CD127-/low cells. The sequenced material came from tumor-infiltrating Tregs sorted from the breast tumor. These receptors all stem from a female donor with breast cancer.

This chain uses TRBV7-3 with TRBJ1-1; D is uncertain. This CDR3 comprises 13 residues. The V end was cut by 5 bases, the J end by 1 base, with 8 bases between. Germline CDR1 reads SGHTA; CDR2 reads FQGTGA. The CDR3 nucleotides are TGTGCCAGCAGCCTCGCAGAGAACACTGAAGCTTTCTTT. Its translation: CASSLAENTEAFF.

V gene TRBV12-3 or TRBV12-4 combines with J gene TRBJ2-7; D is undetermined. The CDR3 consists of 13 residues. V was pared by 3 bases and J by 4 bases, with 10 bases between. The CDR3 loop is CASSLGGRYEQYF. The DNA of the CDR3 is TGTGCCAGCAGTTTGGGTGGTCGGTACGAGCAGTACTTC.

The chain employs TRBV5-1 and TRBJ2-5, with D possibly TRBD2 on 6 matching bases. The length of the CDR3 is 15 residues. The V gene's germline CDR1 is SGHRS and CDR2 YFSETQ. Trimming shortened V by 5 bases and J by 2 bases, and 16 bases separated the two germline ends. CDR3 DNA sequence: TGCGCCAGCAGATTCCAAACCGGGAGTCAAGAGACCCAGTACTTC. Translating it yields CASRFQTGSQETQYF.

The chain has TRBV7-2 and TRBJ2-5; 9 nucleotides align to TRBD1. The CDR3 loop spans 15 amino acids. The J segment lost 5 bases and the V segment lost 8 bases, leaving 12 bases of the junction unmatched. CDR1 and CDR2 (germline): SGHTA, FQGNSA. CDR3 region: CASRQGTGLSETQYF. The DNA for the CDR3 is TGTGCCAGCCGTCAGGGGACAGGGTTGTCGGAGACCCAGTACTTC.

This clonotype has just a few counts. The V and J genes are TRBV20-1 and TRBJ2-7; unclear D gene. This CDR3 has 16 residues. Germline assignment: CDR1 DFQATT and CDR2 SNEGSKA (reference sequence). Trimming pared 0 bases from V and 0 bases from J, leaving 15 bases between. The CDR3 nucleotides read TGCAGTGCTAGAGATCAACGCACTCCGAGCTCCTACGAGCAGTACTTC. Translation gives CSARDQRTPSSYEQYF.

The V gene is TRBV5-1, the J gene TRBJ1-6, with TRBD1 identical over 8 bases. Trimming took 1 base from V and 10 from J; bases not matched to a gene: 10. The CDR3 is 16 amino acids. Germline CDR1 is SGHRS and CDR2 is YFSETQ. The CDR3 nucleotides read TGCGCCAGCAGCTTGCTTTCGGTACAGGGGGAATCACCCCTCCACTTT. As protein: CASSLLSVQGESPLHF.

The CDR3 region has the DNA TGTGCCCTACGAGGGGGACAGGGGGCACGGGATACGCAGTATTTT. It translates to CALRGGQGARDTQYF. The V and J genes are TRBV12-3 or TRBV12-4 and TRBJ2-3; 12 bases line up with TRBD1. The CDR3 extends over 15 amino acids. V lost 11 bases and J lost 6; bases outside the gene matches: 12.

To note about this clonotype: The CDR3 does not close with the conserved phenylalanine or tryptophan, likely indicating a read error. CDR3 sequence: CAITISMNTEAFL. In DNA, the CDR3 is TGTGCCATCACGATCAGCATGAACACTGAAGCTTTCCTT. This chain connects TRBV10-3 to TRBJ1-1, with no clear D. V lost 7 bases and J lost 0, with 9 bases in between. The CDR3 runs to 13 residues. Per germline, CDR1 ENHRY and CDR2 SYGVKD.

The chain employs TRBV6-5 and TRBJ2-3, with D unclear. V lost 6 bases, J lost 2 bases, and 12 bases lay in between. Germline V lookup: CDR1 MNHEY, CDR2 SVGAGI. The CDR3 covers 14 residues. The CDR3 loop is CASRPPGYTDTQYF. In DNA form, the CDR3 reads TGTGCCAGCAGACCCCCGGGTTACACAGATACGCAGTATTTT.

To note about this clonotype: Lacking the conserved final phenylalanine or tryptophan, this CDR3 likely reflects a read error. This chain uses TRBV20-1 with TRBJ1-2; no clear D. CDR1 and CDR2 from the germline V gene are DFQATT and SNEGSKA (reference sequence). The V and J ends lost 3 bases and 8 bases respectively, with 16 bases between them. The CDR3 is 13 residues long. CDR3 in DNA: TGCAGTGCTAGTTTCACAGTTCTGCGAGGCTACACCCTC. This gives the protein CSASFTVLRGYTL.

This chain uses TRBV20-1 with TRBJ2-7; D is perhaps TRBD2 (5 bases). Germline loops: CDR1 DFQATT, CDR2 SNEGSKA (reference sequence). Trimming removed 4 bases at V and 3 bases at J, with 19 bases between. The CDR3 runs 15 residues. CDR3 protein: CSAIEGWDLRYEQYF. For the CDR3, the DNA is TGCAGTGCTATCGAGGGTTGGGATTTACGCTACGAGCAGTACTTC.

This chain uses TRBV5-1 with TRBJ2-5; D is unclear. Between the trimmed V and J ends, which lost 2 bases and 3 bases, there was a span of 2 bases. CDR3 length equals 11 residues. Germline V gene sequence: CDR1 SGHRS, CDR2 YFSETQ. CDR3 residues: CASSFKETQYF. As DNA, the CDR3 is TGCGCCAGCAGCTTTAAAGAGACCCAGTACTTC.